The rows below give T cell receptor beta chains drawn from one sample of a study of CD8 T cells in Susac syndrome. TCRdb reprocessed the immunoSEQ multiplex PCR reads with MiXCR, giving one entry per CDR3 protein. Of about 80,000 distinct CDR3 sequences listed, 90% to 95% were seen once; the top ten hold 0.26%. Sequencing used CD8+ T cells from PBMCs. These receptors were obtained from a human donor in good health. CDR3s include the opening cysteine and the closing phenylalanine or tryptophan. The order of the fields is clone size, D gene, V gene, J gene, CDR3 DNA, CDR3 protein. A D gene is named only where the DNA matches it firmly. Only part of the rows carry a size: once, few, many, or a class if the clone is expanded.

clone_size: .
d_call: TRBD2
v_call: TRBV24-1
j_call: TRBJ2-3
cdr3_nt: TGTGCCACCAGTGACCGAGACGGACTAGCGGGGGCCACAGATACGCAGTATTTT
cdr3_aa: CATSDRDGLAGATDTQYF

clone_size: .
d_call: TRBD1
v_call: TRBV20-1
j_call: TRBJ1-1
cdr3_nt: TGCAGTGCTAGGTGGGACAGGGGGGACGCTGAAGCTTTCTTT
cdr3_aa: CSARWDRGDAEAFF

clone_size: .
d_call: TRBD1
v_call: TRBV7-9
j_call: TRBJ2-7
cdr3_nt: TGTGCCAGCAGCCCGCCGACAGGGCCCTACGAGCAGTACTTC
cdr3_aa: CASSPPTGPYEQYF

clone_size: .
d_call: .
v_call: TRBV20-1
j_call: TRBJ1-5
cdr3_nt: TGCAGTGCTAGGGACGTCGGTAGCAATCAGCCCCAGCATTTT
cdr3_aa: CSARDVGSNQPQHF

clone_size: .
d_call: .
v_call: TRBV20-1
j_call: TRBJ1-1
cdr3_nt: TGCAGTGCTAGAGCCACCCCTAGCGAAGCTTTCTTT
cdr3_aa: CSARATPSEAFF

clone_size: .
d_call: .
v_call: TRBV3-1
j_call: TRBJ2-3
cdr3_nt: TGTGCCAGCAGCCAACAAGCCACTAGGCTCGATACGCAGTATTTT
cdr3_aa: CASSQQATRLDTQYF

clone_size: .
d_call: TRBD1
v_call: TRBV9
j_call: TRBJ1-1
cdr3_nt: TGTGCCAGCAGCGTGGATACAGGGGAGGCTTTCTTT
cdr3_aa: CASSVDTGEAFF

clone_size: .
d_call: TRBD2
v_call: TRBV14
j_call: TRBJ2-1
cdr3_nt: TGTGCCAGCAGCCCCATACTAGCGGGAGGTTCCAATGAGCAGTTCTTC
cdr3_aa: CASSPILAGGSNEQFF

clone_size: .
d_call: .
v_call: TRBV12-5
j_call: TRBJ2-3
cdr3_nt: TGTGCTAGTGGTTTTGGGGTCGGGGATACGCAGTATTTT
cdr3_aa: CASGFGVGDTQYF

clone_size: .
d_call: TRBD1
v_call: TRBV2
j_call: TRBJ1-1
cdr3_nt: TGTGCCAGCCGACAACTAGGGACAGCGAACACTGAAGCTTTCTTT
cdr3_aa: CASRQLGTANTEAFF

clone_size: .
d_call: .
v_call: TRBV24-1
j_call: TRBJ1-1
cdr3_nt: TGTGCCACCAGTGGTGCAGGCAACACTGAAGCTTTCTTT
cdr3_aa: CATSGAGNTEAFF

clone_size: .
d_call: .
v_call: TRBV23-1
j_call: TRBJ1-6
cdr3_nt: TGCGCCAGCAGTCCCTCCTCTTGCACCAATTCACCCCTCCACTTT
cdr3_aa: CASSPSSCTNSPLHF

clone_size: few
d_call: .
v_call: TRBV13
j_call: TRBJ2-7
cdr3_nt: TGTGCCAGCAGCTTAGGCTACGAGCAGTACTTC
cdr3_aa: CASSLGYEQYF

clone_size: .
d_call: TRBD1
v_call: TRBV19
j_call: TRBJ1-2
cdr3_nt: TGTGCCAGTAGTATTTCCACAGGGGGCTACTATGGCTACACCTTC
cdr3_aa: CASSISTGGYYGYTF

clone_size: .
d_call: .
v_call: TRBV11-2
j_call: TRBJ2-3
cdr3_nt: TGTGCCAGCAGCACGTGGGAGCAGGGTAGAGATACGCAGTATTTT
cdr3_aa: CASSTWEQGRDTQYF

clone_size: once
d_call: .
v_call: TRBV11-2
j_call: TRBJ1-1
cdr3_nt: TGTGCCAGCAGCTTGTATGGTGAAGCTTTCTTT
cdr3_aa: CASSLYGEAFF

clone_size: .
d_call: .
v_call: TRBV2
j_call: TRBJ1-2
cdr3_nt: TGTGCCAGCCTAAACGCGGGGGGTGGCTACACCTTC
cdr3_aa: CASLNAGGGYTF

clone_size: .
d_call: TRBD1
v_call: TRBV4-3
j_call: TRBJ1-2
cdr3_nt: TGCGCCAGCAGCCAGGGGCGACAGGGGGGATATGGCTACACCTTC
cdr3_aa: CASSQGRQGGYGYTF

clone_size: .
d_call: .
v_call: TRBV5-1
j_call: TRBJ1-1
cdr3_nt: TGCGCCAGCAGCCCGTGGGGAATGAACACTGAAGCTTTCTTT
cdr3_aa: CASSPWGMNTEAFF

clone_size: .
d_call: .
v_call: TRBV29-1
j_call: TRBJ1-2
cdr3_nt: TGCAGCGCCCGGGCTAACTATGGCTACACCTTC
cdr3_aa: CSARANYGYTF

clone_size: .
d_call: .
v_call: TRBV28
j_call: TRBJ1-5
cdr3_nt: TGTGCCAGCAGTTTCGCGCAGGGCTATCAGCCCCAGCATTTT
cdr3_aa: CASSFAQGYQPQHF

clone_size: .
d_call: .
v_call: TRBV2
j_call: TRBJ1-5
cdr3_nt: TGTGCCAGCAAGGCGAGTAGCAATCAGCCCCAGCATTTT
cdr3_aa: CASKASSNQPQHF

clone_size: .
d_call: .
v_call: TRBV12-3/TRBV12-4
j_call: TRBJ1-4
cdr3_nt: TGTGCCAGCAGTTTTCGGGGGCTCGGTGAAAAACTGTTTTTT
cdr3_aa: CASSFRGLGEKLFF

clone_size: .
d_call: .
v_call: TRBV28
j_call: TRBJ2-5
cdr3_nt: TGTGCCAGCAGTTTGCCTGGCGTGACCCAGTACTTC
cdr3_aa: CASSLPGVTQYF

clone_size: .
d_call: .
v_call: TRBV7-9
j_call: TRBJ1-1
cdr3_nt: TGTGCCAGCAGCCCACAGGGAAGGGAGTGGACTGAAGCTTTCTTT
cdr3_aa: CASSPQGREWTEAFF

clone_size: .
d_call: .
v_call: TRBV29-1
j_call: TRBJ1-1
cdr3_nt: TGCAGCGTTGAAGACGAGGGAAACACTGAAGCTTTCTTT
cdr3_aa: CSVEDEGNTEAFF

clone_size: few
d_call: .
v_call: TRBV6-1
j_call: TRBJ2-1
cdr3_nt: TGTGCCAGCAGTCCGCAGGGAAAGAATGAGCAGTTCTTC
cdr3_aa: CASSPQGKNEQFF

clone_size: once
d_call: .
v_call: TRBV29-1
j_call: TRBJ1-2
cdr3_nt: TGCAGCGTTGAACGGACGGTTCTGGGGACCTATGGCTACACCTTC
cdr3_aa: CSVERTVLGTYGYTF

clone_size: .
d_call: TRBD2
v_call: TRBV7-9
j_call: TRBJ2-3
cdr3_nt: TGTGCCAGCAGCTTTTCCCAAACGGGGGGGGATACGCAGTATTTT
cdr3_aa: CASSFSQTGGDTQYF

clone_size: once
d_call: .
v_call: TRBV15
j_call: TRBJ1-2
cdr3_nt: TGTGCCACCAGCAGATACAGGGCTTACGGCTACACCTTC
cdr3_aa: CATSRYRAYGYTF

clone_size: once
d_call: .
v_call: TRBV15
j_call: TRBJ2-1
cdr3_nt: TGTGCCACCAGCAGGGACATTTACAATGAGCAGTTCTTC
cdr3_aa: CATSRDIYNEQFF

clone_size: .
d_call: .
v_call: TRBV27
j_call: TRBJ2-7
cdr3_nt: TGTGCCAGCAGTCCTCGGGACGCCCACGAGCAGTACTTC
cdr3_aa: CASSPRDAHEQYF

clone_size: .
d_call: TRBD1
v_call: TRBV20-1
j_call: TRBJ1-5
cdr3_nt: TGCAGTGCTAGGGGACAGAGAAATAGCAATCAGCCCCAGCATTTT
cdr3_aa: CSARGQRNSNQPQHF

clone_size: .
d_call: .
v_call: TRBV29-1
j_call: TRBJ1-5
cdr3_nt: TGCCGCGAGAATCAGCCCCAGCATTTT
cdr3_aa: CRENQPQHF

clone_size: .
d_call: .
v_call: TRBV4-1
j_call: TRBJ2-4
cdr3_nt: TGCGCCAGCAGCCTAATACTAGCCAAAAACATTCAGTACTTC
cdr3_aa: CASSLILAKNIQYF

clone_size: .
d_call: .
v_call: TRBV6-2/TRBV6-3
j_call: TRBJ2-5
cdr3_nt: TGTGCCAGCAGCCTGGCTAGAGAGACCCAGTACTTC
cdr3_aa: CASSLARETQYF

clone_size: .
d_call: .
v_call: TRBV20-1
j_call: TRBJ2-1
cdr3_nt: TGCAGTGCCACCGTAGAAGGGACAAGATTCTACAATGAGCAGTTCTTC
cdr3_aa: CSATVEGTRFYNEQFF

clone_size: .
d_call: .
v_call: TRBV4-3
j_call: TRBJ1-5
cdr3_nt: TGCGCCATCATCGGTAGGAACGGCTATATGATCAGCCCCCAGCATTTT
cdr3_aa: CAIIGRNGYMISPQHF

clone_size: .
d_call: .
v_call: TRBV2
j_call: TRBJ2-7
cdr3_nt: TGTGCCAGCAACACGGTAGCCTACGAGCAGTACTTC
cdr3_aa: CASNTVAYEQYF

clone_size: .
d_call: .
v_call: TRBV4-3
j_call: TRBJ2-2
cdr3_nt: TGCGCCAGCAGTACGGGGGCGAACACCGGGGAGCTGTTTTTT
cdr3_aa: CASSTGANTGELFF

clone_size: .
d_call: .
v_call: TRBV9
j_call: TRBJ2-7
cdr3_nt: TGTGCCAGCAGCGCCCCGTCGGGGCAGGGGTTTGGGGAGCAGTACTTC
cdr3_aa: CASSAPSGQGFGEQYF